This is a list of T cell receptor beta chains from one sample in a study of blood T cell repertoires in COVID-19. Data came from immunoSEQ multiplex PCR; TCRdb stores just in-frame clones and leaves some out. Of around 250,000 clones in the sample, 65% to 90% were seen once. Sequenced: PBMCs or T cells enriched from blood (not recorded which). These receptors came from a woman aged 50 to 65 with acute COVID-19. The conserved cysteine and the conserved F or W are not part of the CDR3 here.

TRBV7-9	ASSRTGGFKTNEKLF
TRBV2	ASSERGTALEAF
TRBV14	ASSQAGAGNTIY
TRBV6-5	ASKIDRVKTEAF
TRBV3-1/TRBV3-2	ASSAGPPYGYT
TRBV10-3	AIKDPSGGNTGELF
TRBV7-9	ASSDGTESYEQY
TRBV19	ASNSGQPNQPQH
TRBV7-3	ASSLALAGGLTDTQY
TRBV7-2	ASSLDGGQGETQY
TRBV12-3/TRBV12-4	ASSRTGTEAF
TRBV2	ASSGDRGYEQY
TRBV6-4	ASSGDNQNEKLF
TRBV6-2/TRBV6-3	ASSYWQADTQY
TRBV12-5	ASGSNGAITYNEQF
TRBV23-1	ASSQRTGISPEAF
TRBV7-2	ASSSRPGQGATEAF
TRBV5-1	ASSFPEGGETQY
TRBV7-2	ASSSGLAGGGTQY
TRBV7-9	ASSVGQDSNQPQH
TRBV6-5	ASRTDLGYTEAF
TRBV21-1	ASSGADRPYSYEQY
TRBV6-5	ASSSDSVVNEQY
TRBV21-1	ASSGRDREVTEAF
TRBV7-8	ASSRTAQYEQY
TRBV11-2	ASSFAQGNTEAF
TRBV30	AWSPQGVHGYT
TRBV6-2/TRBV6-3	ASSYSGGSLGEAF
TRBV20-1	GGRGNTEAF
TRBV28	ASSFDRGRQPQH
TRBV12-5	ASGLGRGLNQPQH
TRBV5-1	ASSNPGQEAEAF
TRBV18	ASSPPSQGPEQY
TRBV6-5	ASSSLTGGNEQF
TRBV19	ATRTWLAGNTGELF
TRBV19	ASSIQGASGSPLH
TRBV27	ASSFDRVGGYT